Listed here are 20 T cell receptor beta chains from one sample, sequenced in a study of shared clonotypes between healthy human individuals. Some clones are missing from TCRdb's copy, which holds only in-frame ones; the method was immunoSEQ multiplex PCR. The sample includes 2 million to 2.5 million clones, almost 96% of them seen just once. The sample comprised naive CD4+ T cells sorted from blood. Subset specified: CD45RA+ positively selected. These receptors were taken from a man aged 18 to 30 in good health.

This chain uses TRBV5-4 with TRBJ2-4; the D gene could be TRBD1 or TRBD2 (6 bases each). The germline V gene encodes CDR1 SGHNT and CDR2 YYREEE (reference sequence). This CDR3 is 14 amino acids long. Trimming removed 10 bases from V and 0 bases from J, with 14 bases in between. The CDR3 reads CAFQGGIAKNIQYF. The CDR3 DNA follows: TGTGCCTTCCAAGGGGGGATAGCCAAAAACATTCAGTACTTC.

The chain has TRBV2 and TRBJ2-1; TRBD2 aligns across 10 bases. V lost 7 bases and J lost 9; bases outside the gene matches: 12. The CDR3 extends over 15 amino acids. Germline V gene data show CDR1 as SNHLY and CDR2 as FYNNEI. The CDR3, as DNA: TGTGCCAGCATGAGGAGTAGCGGGGGGACTCTTGAGCAGTTCTTC. Amino acid sequence: CASMRSSGGTLEQFF.

This clone was detected only once. The chain uses TRBV2 and TRBJ2-3, with 12 bases fitting TRBD2. The CDR3 has 16 residues. The germline CDR1 and CDR2 sequences are SNHLY and FYNNEI. V lost 6 bases and J lost 0; bases outside the gene matches: 4. Written as DNA, the CDR3 is TGTGCCAGCAGGGCCGGGACTAGCGGGAGCACAGATACGCAGTATTTT. It yields the protein CASRAGTSGSTDTQYF.

The chain links TRBV5-1 to TRBJ2-5; 9 bases align to TRBD2. This CDR3 region has 15 residues. Germline assignment: CDR1 SGHRS and CDR2 YFSETQ. Losses at the gene ends were 3 bases for V and 2 bases for J; bases not matched to a gene: 5. CDR3 nucleotide sequence: TGCGCCAGCAGCTATGGACTAGCGTATCAAGAGACCCAGTACTTC. Residues: CASSYGLAYQETQYF.

V gene TRBV7-2 combines with J gene TRBJ2-7, with D maybe TRBD2 (6 bases). The CDR3 has 16 residues. Germline V CDR1 and CDR2: SGHTA, FQGNSA. Trimming pared 1 base from V and 0 bases from J, leaving 13 bases between. CDR3 region: CASSLGGTSFSYEQYF. CDR3 bases: TGTGCCAGCAGCTTAGGTGGGACTTCCTTCTCCTACGAGCAGTACTTC.

The chain employs TRBV28 and TRBJ1-5, with a weak D call TRBD1 (6 bases). V dropped 6 bases and J dropped 0 bases, with 21 bases sitting between them. CDR1 and CDR2 from the germline V gene are MDHEN and SYDVKM. The CDR3 spans 18 residues. The CDR3 reads CASRPGGGNRYSNQPQHF. CDR3 bases: TGTGCCAGCAGGCCCGGGGGGGGCAACCGATATAGCAATCAGCCCCAGCATTTT.

On this clone itself: Other nucleotide sequences in the sample specify the same CDR3. This rearrangement joins TRBV5-1 to TRBJ1-1; 8 nucleotides line up with TRBD1. CDR1 and CDR2 from the germline V gene are SGHRS and YFSETQ. This CDR3 is 14 amino acids long. V shed 4 bases, J shed 4 bases, and the junction held 6 bases outside the gene matches. The CDR3 reads CASSAGQGGTEAFF. For the CDR3, the DNA is TGCGCCAGCAGCGCCGGACAGGGCGGCACTGAAGCTTTCTTT.

J is TRBJ2-1 and V is TRBV7-2; TRBD2 matches 7 bases. J was trimmed by 6 bases and V by 2 bases; bases with no gene match: 7. This CDR3 is built from 15 residues. Germline V gene data show CDR1 as SGHTA and CDR2 as FQGNSA. The CDR3: CASSLTSSGFNEQFF. CDR3 DNA sequence: TGTGCCAGCAGCTTAACTAGTAGCGGGTTCAATGAGCAGTTCTTC.

The chain links TRBV27 to TRBJ2-2; TRBD1 is a possible D gene (6 bases). This CDR3 is 15 amino acids long. V gave up 7 bases and J gave up 9 bases, with 21 bases separating them. Germline V gene lookup returns CDR1 MNHEY and CDR2 SMNVEV (reference sequence). The CDR3 DNA follows: TGTGCCAGCAACATTAGAAAGGGGGTTTCGAGGGAGCTGTTTTTT. It specifies CASNIRKGVSRELFF.

The rearrangement uses TRBV4-1 and TRBJ1-4; D gene uncertain. Trimming left V 2 bases short and J 8 bases short, with 15 bases between. This CDR3 is built from 15 residues. Germline V gene data show CDR1 as MGHRA and CDR2 as YSYEKL. The CDR3 DNA reads as TGCGCCAGCAGCCAAATTGGCGTTCCCTTGGAAAAACTGTTTTTT. Protein: CASSQIGVPLEKLFF.

This clone has only one observation. The rearrangement links TRBV4-1 to TRBJ1-1; TRBD1 is a possible D gene (6 bases). Between the trimmed V and J ends, which lost 4 bases and 1 base, there was a span of 7 bases. Germline V gene data show CDR1 as MGHRA and CDR2 as YSYEKL. The CDR3 spans 13 residues. For the CDR3, the DNA is TGCGCCAGCAGCCGGACAGCGAACACTGAAGCTTTCTTT. It specifies CASSRTANTEAFF.

The chain links TRBV19 to TRBJ2-7; a weak D match, TRBD1 (5 bases). V shed 1 base and J shed 2 bases, with 12 bases lying between them. The CDR3 totals 15 residues. CDR1 and CDR2 (germline): LNHDA, SQIVND (reference sequence). The CDR3 here is CASSIGLRATYEQYF. Here the CDR3 DNA reads TGTGCCAGTAGTATAGGACTCAGGGCGACCTACGAGCAGTACTTC. Drawing the rest from reference TRBV19 and TRBJ2-7, the complete variable domain is DGGITQSPKYLFRKEGQNVTLSCEQNLNHDAMYWYRQDPGQGLRLIYYSQIVNDFQKGDIAEGYSVSREKKESFPLTVTSAQKNPTAFYLCASSIGLRATYEQYFGPGTRLTVT.

The chain carries TRBV5-1 and TRBJ1-3; D gene ambiguous. V was clipped by 4 bases and J by 7 bases, with 18 bases between them. Germline values: CDR1 SGHRS, CDR2 YFSETQ. CDR3 length equals 15 residues. Here the CDR3 reads CASSPTVSELNTIYF. The CDR3 DNA sequence: TGCGCCAGCAGCCCAACGGTCAGCGAACTTAACACCATATATTTT.

This clone was observed a few times. J is TRBJ1-2 and V is TRBV6-6, with D tentatively TRBD1 (6 bases). In germline, CDR1 is MNHNY, CDR2 SVGAGI (reference sequence). Deletions cut 5 bases from V and 6 bases from J, with 13 bases between. The CDR3 has 13 amino acids. The CDR3 is CASSAPGENGYTF. In DNA form, the CDR3 reads TGTGCCAGCAGTGCCCCAGGGGAGAATGGCTACACCTTC.

The genes are TRBV10-2 and TRBJ2-5, with TRBD2 matching over 7 bases. The germline V gene encodes CDR1 WSHSY and CDR2 SAAADI. V shed 4 bases, J shed 4 bases, and the junction held 6 bases outside the gene matches. The CDR3 sequence is 14 residues long. The CDR3 bases are TGCGCCAGCAGTGTTGCACTAGCGTTAGAGACCCAGTACTTC. This codes for CASSVALALETQYF.

The chain uses TRBV11-2 and TRBJ2-7; 7 bases line up with TRBD1. CDR1 is SGHAT and CDR2 is FQNNGV in the germline V gene. The V gene end was trimmed by 1 base and the J gene end by 6 bases; junction bases not matched to a gene: 15. The CDR3 is made up of 17 amino acids. CDR3 residues: CASSLGGGRTGVREQYF. CDR3 DNA: TGTGCCAGCAGCTTAGGAGGGGGTCGGACAGGAGTACGCGAGCAGTACTTC.

The chain couples TRBV6-5 to TRBJ2-7; TRBD1 agrees at 9 bases. V dropped 5 bases and J dropped 8; count of bases not matched to a gene: 10. Germline CDR1 reads MNHEY; CDR2 reads SVGAGI. This CDR3 is built from 14 residues. As DNA, the CDR3 is TGTGCCAGCAGTCCAACAGGGGGCGGGGAGCAGCAGTACTTC. Its translation is CASSPTGGGEQQYF.

This rearrangement joins TRBV6-5 to TRBJ1-5, with D possibly matching TRBD1 (5 bases). Trimming cost V 8 bases and J 5 bases, with 13 bases left between them. The CDR3 is 13 residues long. From germline, CDR1 is MNHEY and CDR2 SVGAGI. The CDR3 DNA reads as TGTGCCAGCGGGAGAGGGGAGGATCAGCCCCAGCATTTT. It is translated as CASGRGEDQPQHF.

CDR3 sequence (DNA): TGTGCCAGCAGCCATATCCGACCGACGGGGAACACTGAAGCTTTCTTT. Encoded protein: CASSHIRPTGNTEAFF. The chain links TRBV14 to TRBJ1-1, with D hard to call. Germline lookup yields CDR1 SGHDN and CDR2 FVKESK. This CDR3 region has 16 residues. Trimming took 3 bases from V and 1 from J, leaving 15 bases between them.

The chain is built from TRBV10-3 and TRBJ1-6; TRBD1 agrees at 8 bases. Germline assignment: CDR1 ENHRY and CDR2 SYGVKD. V shed 7 bases and J 7 bases; nucleotides not matched to a gene: 9. The CDR3 contains 15 residues. DNA for the CDR3: TGTGCCATCACAGAGGACAGGGTCGGAAATTCACCCCTCCACTTT. It is translated as CAITEDRVGNSPLHF.